Listed below are T cell receptor beta chains from one sample, sequenced in a study of early T cells in non-severe SARS-CoV-2 infection. TCRdb analysed the 5' RACE reads with MiXCR anew, one entry per CDR3 protein. The sample lists 43,000 or so distinct CDR3 sequences, 4% seen once, with roughly 3% in the top ten. Input material: whole blood. These receptors all stem from an adult who was a healthcare worker with PCR-confirmed SARS-CoV-2 infection or an uninfected control (not recorded which). Each CDR3 is given with its conserved first and last residue. The D gene is left open where the match is weak. Size is stated for part of the rows, as once, few or many counts, or as a class when the clone is expanded.

CAWSVLGYTQYF	TGTGCCTGGAGTGTACTTGGTTATACGCAGTATTTT	TRBV30	many	TRBJ2-3	.
CASSQEGGPPVF	TGTGCCAGCAGCCAAGAGGGAGGGCCGCCCGTTTTT	TRBV3-1	many	TRBJ1-4	.
CASSPWTATSGNYEQYF	TGTGCCAGCAGCCCCTGGACGGCGACTAGCGGCAACTACGAGCAGTACTTC	TRBV5-6	many	TRBJ2-7	TRBD2
CASSLADLNEQFF	TGTGCCAGCAGTTTAGCGGATCTAAATGAGCAGTTCTTC	TRBV12-3/TRBV12-4	many	TRBJ2-1	.
CASSSRGGSPLHF	TGTGCCAGCAGCTCCAGGGGTGGTTCACCCCTCCACTTT	TRBV7-2	.	TRBJ1-6	.
CASSPPGDIQYF	TGTGCCAGCAGCCCTCCCGGGGACATTCAGTACTTC	TRBV7-8	few	TRBJ2-4	.
CASSLVAGGQDTQYF	TGTGCCAGCAGCTTAGTAGCGGGAGGCCAAGATACGCAGTATTTT	TRBV7-2	.	TRBJ2-3	TRBD2
CAWRATGYYEQYF	TGTGCCTGGAGAGCTACAGGGTACTACGAGCAGTACTTC	TRBV30	many	TRBJ2-7	.
CASSEDRGSSGANVLTF	TGTGCCAGTAGTGAGGACAGGGGGAGCTCTGGGGCCAACGTCCTGACTTTC	TRBV19	many	TRBJ2-6	TRBD1
CATSDSKGVAGELFF	TGTGCCACCAGTGATTCTAAGGGGGTCGCCGGGGAGCTGTTTTTT	TRBV24-1	.	TRBJ2-2	.
CASSLAAGVAVEAFF	TGTGCCAGCAGCTTAGCGGCCGGTGTGGCGGTTGAAGCTTTCTTT	TRBV7-6	.	TRBJ1-1	.
CASSEGPSGVAEQFF	TGTGCCAGCAGCGAAGGGCCTAGCGGGGTGGCTGAGCAGTTCTTC	TRBV9	many	TRBJ2-1	TRBD2
CASGQGVKNIQYF	TGCGCCAGCGGCCAGGGTGTCAAAAACATTCAGTACTTC	TRBV10-1	many	TRBJ2-4	.
CASSSLKPRGSPLHF	TGTGCCAGCAGCTCTCTCAAGCCTCGAGGTTCACCCCTCCACTTT	TRBV11-2	many	TRBJ1-6	.
CSVSRNTGELFF	TGCAGCGTTAGCAGGAACACCGGGGAGCTGTTTTTT	TRBV29-1	many	TRBJ2-2	.
CASSDRRRRGDEQFF	TGTGCCAGCAGCGACAGGCGCCGGAGGGGCGATGAGCAGTTCTTC	TRBV7-6	many	TRBJ2-1	.
CASSRGQPTMNTEAFF	TGTGCCAGCAGCCGGGGACAGCCGACGATGAACACTGAAGCTTTCTTT	TRBV11-2	.	TRBJ1-1	TRBD1
CASSLRGDNQPQHF	TGTGCCAGTAGCCTAAGGGGTGACAATCAGCCCCAGCATTTT	TRBV19	few	TRBJ1-5	.
CASSTRRERFNEQFF	TGTGCCAGCAGTACCCGGCGGGAGAGATTCAATGAGCAGTTCTTC	TRBV27	many	TRBJ2-1	TRBD2
CASSPTRSWTSHGYTF	TGTGCCAGCAGCCCAACTCGTAGTTGGACATCGCATGGCTACACCTTC	TRBV3-1	many	TRBJ1-2	.
CASKGQTATDTQYF	TGTGCCTCCAAGGGCCAGACAGCCACAGATACGCAGTATTTT	TRBV11-2	many	TRBJ2-3	.
CASSLLVGPGYEQYF	TGCGCCAGCAGCTTACTAGTAGGGCCTGGGTACGAGCAGTACTTC	TRBV5-1	many	TRBJ2-7	.
CSVIPGLSSYEQYF	TGCAGCGTTATCCCGGGACTCAGCTCCTACGAGCAGTACTTC	TRBV29-1	many	TRBJ2-7	.
CSAPINTGKPQETQYF	TGCAGTGCCCCAATTAACACCGGCAAGCCTCAAGAGACCCAGTACTTC	TRBV20-1	many	TRBJ2-5	.
CATQHQNTEAFF	TGTGCCACGCAACACCAGAACACTGAAGCTTTCTTT	TRBV7-9	many	TRBJ1-1	.
CSASSGQTLNQPQHF	TGCAGTGCTTCCTCGGGACAGACTCTTAATCAGCCCCAGCATTTT	TRBV20-1	many	TRBJ1-5	TRBD1
CASSKDRSVQSCGETQYF	TGTGCCAGCAGCAAGGACAGGTCGGTTCAATCATGCGGAGAGACCCAGTACTTC	TRBV21-1	many	TRBJ2-5	.
CASTRDVYEQYF	TGTGCCAGCACCCGGGACGTTTACGAGCAGTACTTC	TRBV7-9	many	TRBJ2-7	.
CASTSPSTGSNEQFF	TGTGCCAGCACATCCCCCTCGACAGGGTCCAATGAGCAGTTCTTC	TRBV27	many	TRBJ2-1	TRBD1
CASSLIGGPRYSYEQYF	TGTGCCAGCAGCTTAATAGGGGGACCGCGGTACTCCTACGAGCAGTACTTC	TRBV7-3	many	TRBJ2-7	.
CASSLSVDSYEQYF	TGTGCCAGCAGTTTATCGGTGGACAGTTACGAGCAGTACTTC	TRBV27	many	TRBJ2-7	.
CASSRQGRTEAFF	TGTGCCAGCAGTCGACAGGGTCGTACTGAAGCTTTCTTT	TRBV6-5	few	TRBJ1-1	TRBD1
CASSFRPWGRRGTEAFF	TGTGCCAGCAGTTTCCGACCCTGGGGCAGGAGGGGCACTGAAGCTTTCTTT	TRBV12-3/TRBV12-4	many	TRBJ1-1	.
CASSPIKTSGANVLTF	TGTGCCAGCTCTCCGATAAAGACTTCTGGGGCCAACGTCCTGACTTTC	TRBV18	many	TRBJ2-6	.
CASSPPITGGRGEQYF	TGTGCCAGCTCACCACCGATCACAGGGGGAAGAGGCGAGCAGTACTTC	TRBV18	.	TRBJ2-7	TRBD1
CASSRTSGRRTGELFF	TGTGCCAGCAGCCGGACTAGCGGGAGAAGAACCGGGGAGCTGTTTTTT	TRBV11-2	many	TRBJ2-2	TRBD2
CASSPSYYEQFF	TGTGCCAGCAGCCCCTCTTACTACGAGCAGTTCTTC	TRBV3-1	many	TRBJ2-1	.
CASSLTEQGGEKLFF	TGTGCCAGCAGCTTAACTGAACAGGGGGGTGAAAAACTGTTTTTT	TRBV7-9	many	TRBJ1-4	TRBD1
CASSLGATNTEAFF	TGCGCCAGCAGCTTAGGGGCAACGAACACTGAAGCTTTCTTT	TRBV5-1	many	TRBJ1-1	.
CASSLRVGQPQHF	TGTGCCAGTAGTCTCAGGGTCGGGCAGCCCCAGCATTTT	TRBV19	many	TRBJ1-5	.
CASSPREEAEAFF	TGTGCCAGCTCACCTAGAGAAGAGGCTGAAGCTTTCTTT	TRBV18	many	TRBJ1-1	.
CSARFGETSSTDTQYF	TGCAGTGCTAGATTCGGTGAGACATCTAGCACAGATACGCAGTATTTT	TRBV20-1	many	TRBJ2-3	.
CASSQRGRAFEAFF	TGCGCCAGCAGCCAACGGGGCCGGGCGTTTGAAGCTTTCTTT	TRBV5-1	many	TRBJ1-1	.
CSVGDRGYGYTF	TGCAGCGTTGGGGACAGGGGTTATGGCTACACCTTC	TRBV29-1	medium-sized	TRBJ1-2	TRBD1
CASSLVGSVNEQFF	TGTGCCAGCAGCTTAGTCGGGTCAGTCAATGAGCAGTTCTTC	TRBV7-2	many	TRBJ2-1	.
CASSPPAGANVLTF	TGTGCCAGCTCACCACCCGCTGGGGCCAACGTCCTGACTTTC	TRBV18	many	TRBJ2-6	.
CASSLAQRATNTGELFF	TGTGCCAGCAGCTTAGCGCAAAGGGCCACGAACACCGGGGAGCTGTTTTTT	TRBV7-2	many	TRBJ2-2	.
CASRGKGQGWNQPQHF	TGTGCCAGCAGGGGAAAGGGACAGGGTTGGAATCAGCCCCAGCATTTT	TRBV2	few	TRBJ1-5	TRBD1
CARSSPGALKGNSPLHF	TGTGCCAGAAGCTCCCCAGGAGCGCTCAAAGGAAATTCACCCCTCCACTTT	TRBV5-3	many	TRBJ1-6	.
CSVDKDNNYGYTF	TGCAGCGTTGATAAGGATAACAACTATGGCTACACCTTC	TRBV29-1	many	TRBJ1-2	.
CASSTTAWDEQFF	TGTGCTAGCAGCACCACAGCGTGGGATGAGCAGTTCTTC	TRBV7-7	few	TRBJ2-1	.
CASSTTGQETQYF	TGTGCCAGCAGCACTACAGGGCAAGAGACCCAGTACTTC	TRBV21-1	few	TRBJ2-5	.
CASSEFGTRTDTQYF	TGTGCCAGCAGTGAATTCGGCACCCGCACAGATACGCAGTATTTT	TRBV6-1	many	TRBJ2-3	.
CASSPEGGDEQYF	TGTGCCAGCAGTCCCGAGGGCGGGGACGAGCAGTACTTC	TRBV4-2	many	TRBJ2-7	.
CASSPGTSASFYNEQFF	TGTGCCAGCAGCCCCGGGACTAGCGCTTCATTTTACAATGAGCAGTTCTTC	TRBV5-6	few	TRBJ2-1	TRBD2
CASSSPAGGTDTQYF	TGTGCCAGCAGTTCGCCCGCCGGCGGAACAGATACGCAGTATTTT	TRBV28	many	TRBJ2-3	.
CASSQYRGEKLFF	TGTGCCAGCAGTCAGTACAGGGGTGAAAAACTGTTTTTT	TRBV2	many	TRBJ1-4	TRBD1
CASSPPPDREGYGYTF	TGTGCCAGCAGCCCGCCCCCGGACAGGGAGGGCTATGGCTACACCTTC	TRBV21-1	.	TRBJ1-2	.
CASSLAPSGSSYNEQFF	TGTGCCAGCAGTTTAGCACCTAGCGGGAGCTCCTACAATGAGCAGTTCTTC	TRBV12-3/TRBV12-4	.	TRBJ2-1	TRBD2